One and the same sample provided the 13 T cell receptor beta chains below, sequenced in a study of blood T cell repertoires in COVID-19. Produced via immunoSEQ multiplex PCR; TCRdb's table is partial and in-frame only. The sample lists over 100,000 clones, over 75% occurring once. The sequencing input was peripheral blood. The receptors stem from a woman in her forties or fifties with acute or convalescent COVID-19.

V and J are TRBV4-1 and TRBJ2-5; TRBD2 matches at 8 bases. V lost 0 bases to trimming and J lost 3 bases; unmatched junction nucleotides: 6. The CDR3 sequence is 16 residues long. Germline-derived CDR1 and CDR2 are MGHRA and YSYEKL. CDR3 protein: CASSQERGGGKETQYF. Written as DNA, the CDR3 is TGCGCCAGCAGCCAAGAACGAGGCGGGGGGAAAGAGACCCAGTACTTC.

This clone was seen more than once but under ten times. This chain links TRBV5-5 with TRBJ2-7; a weak D match, TRBD2 (6 bases). The germline V gene encodes CDR1 SGHKS and CDR2 YYEKEE (reference sequence). Deletions cut 0 bases from V and 3 bases from J, with 10 bases between. This CDR3 has 14 amino acids. CDR3 sequence reads: CASSLESGYYEQYF. The CDR3 region has the DNA TGTGCCAGCAGCTTGGAGAGCGGGTACTACGAGCAGTACTTC.

This rearrangement joins TRBV3-1 (or the pseudogene TRBV3-2) to TRBJ2-3; 9 bases fit TRBD2. The CDR3 runs to 16 residues. Looked up from germline, CDR1 is LGHDT and CDR2 is YNNKEL (reference sequence). The V gene end was trimmed by 3 bases and the J gene end by 3 bases; junction bases not matched to a gene: 7. The CDR3 protein is CASSQRGGGATDTQYF. The CDR3 nucleotides are TGTGCCAGCAGCCAGAGGGGCGGGGGGGCAACAGATACGCAGTATTTT.

This chain connects TRBV28 to TRBJ1-6; D remains unclear. The CDR3 spans 14 residues. CDR1 and CDR2 (germline): MDHEN, SYDVKM. V was cut by 5 bases and J by 9 bases, with 14 bases left in between. Here the CDR3 reads CASSVGGPRSPLHF. CDR3 DNA: TGTGCCAGCAGTGTGGGCGGGCCGCGTTCACCCCTCCACTTT.

The chain links TRBV19 to TRBJ2-1; 10 positions agree with TRBD2. The CDR3 totals 15 residues. Per germline, CDR1 LNHDA and CDR2 SQIVND (reference sequence). The ends lost 7 bases at V and 0 bases at J; junction bases unmatched: 3. The CDR3 bases are TGTGCCAGTACAAGCGGGGGGGCCTCCTACAATGAGCAGTTCTTC. Its translation is CASTSGGASYNEQFF. The full variable domain, its missing parts supplied by reference TRBV19 and TRBJ2-1, is DGGITQSPKYLFRKEGQNVTLSCEQNLNHDAMYWYRQDPGQGLRLIYYSQIVNDFQKGDIAEGYSVSREKKESFPLTVTSAQKNPTAFYLCASTSGGASYNEQFFGPGTRLTVL.

This chain links TRBV9 with TRBJ2-5; TRBD1 is a possible D gene (5 bases). CDR1 SGDLS and CDR2 YYNGEE come from the germline V gene. V lost 0 bases to trimming and J lost 5 bases, with 17 bases between them. The CDR3 loop spans 16 amino acids. As DNA, the CDR3 is TGTGCCAGCAGCGTAGGGTGGCAGGGTTTCAGGGAGACCCAGTACTTC. This gives the protein CASSVGWQGFRETQYF. The variable domain in full, completed from reference TRBV9 and TRBJ2-5, reads DSGVTQTPKHLITATGQRVTLRCSPRSGDLSVYWYQQSLDQGLQFLIQYYNGEERAKGNILERFSAQQFPDLHSELNLSSLELGDSALYFCASSVGWQGFRETQYFGPGTRLLVL.

By share, this clone counts as medium-sized. DNA of the CDR3: TGTGCCACCAGTGACGGGGACTCCTACAATGAGCAGTTCTTC. It translates to CATSDGDSYNEQFF. The chain links TRBV24-1 to TRBJ2-1; TRBD2 might be the D (5 bases). The CDR3 is 14 residues long. Trimming cost V 4 bases and J 0 bases, with 6 bases left between them. Germline V CDR1 and CDR2: KGHDR, SFDVKD.

V gene TRBV9 combines with J gene TRBJ1-4, with D hard to call. CDR3 length: 16 amino acids. Germline CDR1 SGDLS, CDR2 YYNGEE. V was cut by 0 bases and J by 9 bases, with 18 bases left in between. DNA of the CDR3: TGTGCCAGCAGCGTAGGGGTAGCGGAGTCACAAAAAAAACTGTTTTTT. Translation gives CASSVGVAESQKKLFF.

The rearrangement uses TRBV5-1 and TRBJ2-1; weak D call: TRBD1 (6 bases). Germline V CDR1 and CDR2: SGHRS, YFSETQ. V was trimmed by 2 bases and J by 8 bases, leaving 14 bases between them. This CDR3 spans 14 amino acids. The CDR3 sequence: CASSFNRAGDEQFF. Here the CDR3 DNA reads TGCGCCAGCAGCTTCAACAGGGCGGGCGATGAGCAGTTCTTC.

The chain joins TRBV30 to TRBJ1-2; 8 bases fit TRBD1. The CDR3 length is 13 residues. V lost 1 base and J lost 8; bases outside the gene matches: 6. CDR1 is GTSNPN and CDR2 is SVGIG in the germline V gene (reference sequence). Here the CDR3 reads CAWSGQGAEGYTF. The DNA for the CDR3 is TGTGCCTGGAGTGGGCAGGGGGCGGAGGGCTACACCTTC.

Concerning this clone: A junction end diverges from the germline sequence, so it may reflect a read error. V usage is TRBV5-6 and J usage is TRBJ2-3, with 8 nucleotides matching TRBD2. This CDR3 is built from 15 residues. CDR1 SGHDT and CDR2 YYEEEE come from the germline V gene. The DNA of the CDR3 is TGTGCCCGCAGCTTGACGGGGGGGGCCACAGATACGCAGTATTTT. Its protein is CARSLTGGATDTQYF.

Worth noting for this clone: Additional DNA sequences in this sample encode the identical CDR3. The CDR3 DNA is TGCGCCAGCAGCTTAGGTACAGGGGATGAAAAACTGTTTTTT. Protein: CASSLGTGDEKLFF. The gene calls are TRBV5-1 and TRBJ1-4, with TRBD1 identical over 7 bases. This CDR3 is built from 14 residues. Trimming cost V 2 bases and J 6 bases; bases outside gene matches: 4. CDR1 SGHRS and CDR2 YFSETQ come from the germline V gene.

The rearrangement links TRBV11-2 to TRBJ2-7, with TRBD2 identical over 11 bases. CDR3 size: 15 residues. The V gene's germline CDR1 is SGHAT and CDR2 FQNNGV. J lost 6 bases, V lost 3 bases, and 7 bases had no gene match. This CDR3 reads CASSFLAGGTGEQYF. DNA for the CDR3: TGTGCCAGCAGCTTTTTAGCGGGGGGGACGGGCGAGCAGTACTTC.